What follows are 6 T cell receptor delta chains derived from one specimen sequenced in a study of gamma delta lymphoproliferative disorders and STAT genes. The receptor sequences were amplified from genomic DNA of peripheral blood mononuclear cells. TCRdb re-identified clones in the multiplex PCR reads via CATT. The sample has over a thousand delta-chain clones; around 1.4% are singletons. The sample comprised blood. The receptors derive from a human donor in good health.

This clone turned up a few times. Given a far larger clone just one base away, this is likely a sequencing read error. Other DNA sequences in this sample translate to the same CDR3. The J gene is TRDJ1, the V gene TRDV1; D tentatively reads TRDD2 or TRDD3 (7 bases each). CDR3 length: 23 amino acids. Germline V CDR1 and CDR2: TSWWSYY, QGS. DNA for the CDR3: TGTGCTCTGTTGGCCTTCCTTTATCCCCCTGGGGGTCACGGGGTCTCCTACACCGATAAACTCATCTTC. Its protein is CALLAFLYPPGGHGVSYTDKLIF.

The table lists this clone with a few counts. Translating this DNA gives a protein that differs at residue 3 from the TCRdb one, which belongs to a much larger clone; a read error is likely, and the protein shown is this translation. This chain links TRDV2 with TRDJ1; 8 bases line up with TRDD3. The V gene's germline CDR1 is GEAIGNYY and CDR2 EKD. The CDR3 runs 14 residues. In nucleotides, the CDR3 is TGTGCCAGTGACAGACTGGGGGGGACCGATAAACTCATCTTT. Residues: CASDRLGGTDKLIF.

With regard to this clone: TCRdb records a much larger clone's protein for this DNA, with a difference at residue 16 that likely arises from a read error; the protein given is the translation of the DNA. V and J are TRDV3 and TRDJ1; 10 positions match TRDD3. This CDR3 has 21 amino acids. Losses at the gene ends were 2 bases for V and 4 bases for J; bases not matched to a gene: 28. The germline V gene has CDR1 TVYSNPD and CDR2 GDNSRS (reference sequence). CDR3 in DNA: TGTGCCTTTGAGGCCCACGACAAGCTACATGGTGGGGGATACCATCGCGATAAACTCATCTTT. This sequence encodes CAFEAHDKLHGGGYHRDKLIF.

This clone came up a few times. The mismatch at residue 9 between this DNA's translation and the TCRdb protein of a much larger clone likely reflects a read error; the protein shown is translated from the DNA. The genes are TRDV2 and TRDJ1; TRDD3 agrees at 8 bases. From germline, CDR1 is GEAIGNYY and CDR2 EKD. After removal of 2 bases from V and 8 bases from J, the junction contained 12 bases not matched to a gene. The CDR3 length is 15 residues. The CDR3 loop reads CACDKNWGVKSKLIF. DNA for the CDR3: TGTGCCTGTGACAAGAACTGGGGGGTAAAAAGCAAACTCATCTTT.

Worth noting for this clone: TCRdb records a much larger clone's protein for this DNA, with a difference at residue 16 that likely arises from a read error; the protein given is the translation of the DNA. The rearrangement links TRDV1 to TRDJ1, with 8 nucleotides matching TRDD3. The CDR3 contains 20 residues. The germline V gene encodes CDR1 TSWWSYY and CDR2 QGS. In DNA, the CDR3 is TGTGCTCTTGGGGAACTCCCCTTCGGACTACTGGGGGTCTACACCAATAAACTCATCTTT. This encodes CALGELPFGLLGVYTNKLIF.

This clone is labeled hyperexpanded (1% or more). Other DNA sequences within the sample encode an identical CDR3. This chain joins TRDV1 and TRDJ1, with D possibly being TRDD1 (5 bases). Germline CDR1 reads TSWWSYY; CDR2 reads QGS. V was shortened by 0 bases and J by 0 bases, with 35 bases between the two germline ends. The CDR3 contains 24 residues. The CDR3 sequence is CALGELISKNRFNGRKMYTDKLIF. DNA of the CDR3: TGTGCTCTTGGGGAACTAATTTCCAAGAATAGATTTAATGGGCGCAAAATGTACACCGATAAACTCATCTTT.